This TCR beta chain is from a study of T cell clonality in common variable immunodeficiency. This clone was counted at least ten times. The antigen is unknown. The read is 3 residues too short to cover the CDR3 end, so that end is filled in from the germline J gene. CVID and control samples used equivalent genomic DNA input. Measured with immunoSEQ multiplex PCR; TCRdb has only the in-frame clones, and not every one. The sample shows over 30,000 clones, none of them appearing just once. The study's findings and limits: TCRbeta clonality was increased in CVID versus healthy controls.

V was pared by 6 bases and J by 5 bases, with 4 bases of the junction left unmatched. The germline V gene encodes CDR1 SNHLY and CDR2 FYNNEI. CDR3 length: 13 amino acids. Caucasian heritage predominated among both patients and controls. The chain joins TRBV2 to TRBJ2-1, with 7 bases matching TRBD1. This clonotype was sampled from a person aged 18 to 75 in good health. Specimen: peripheral blood mononuclear cells. The CDR3 spells CASRKDRNNEQFF. The sequenced CDR3 bases are TGTGCCAGCAGGAAGGACAGGAACAATGAG.